These 29 T cell receptor beta chains came from one sample sequenced in a study of vaccination and CD4 T cells after COVID-19 (dated by TCRdb to between 2021 and 2024). What these receptors recognize is not known. The library relied on PCR. Sequencing relied on an Illumina iSeq 100. DNA from cultured CD4+ T cells underwent TCR sequencing with the Oncomine TCR Beta short-read assay at the Johns Hopkins FTIC core. The public reads were run again by TCRdb, first through fastp at Q25 and then through MiXCR, and only productive beta chains were kept. Rows matching on CDR3 protein sequence are summarized as one entry with the most common DNA and genes. This sample comprises some 9,300 distinct CDR3 sequences, roughly 73% of them detected only once. Roughly a third of the sample lies in the top ten. This specimen's treatment or condition label, per the study, means: approximately 10-day PBMC culture with coronavirus spike peptide pools or control peptides (ViraFEST assay).

The sample taken for sequencing was CD4+ T cells from blood, cultured in vitro. The receptors shown here come from a human donor who had recovered from COVID-19.

The chain recombines TRBV7-8 with TRBJ2-5; D possibly corresponds to TRBD2 (6 bases). Trimming took 6 bases from V and 5 from J, leaving 16 bases between them. CDR3 length equals 14 residues. The germline CDR1 and CDR2 sequences are SGHVS and FQNEAQ. The CDR3 region is CASSSTPRGETQYF. In nucleotides, the CDR3 is TGTGCCAGCAGTTCGACACCCCGGGGGGAGACCCAGTACTTC.

The V call is TRBV25-1, the J call TRBJ1-6; D is unclear. The V gene's germline CDR1 is MGHDK and CDR2 SYGVNS. Trimming cost V 1 base and J 7 bases, with 2 bases left between them. CDR3 size: 12 residues. The CDR3 bases are TGTGCCAGCAGTGAATTGAATTCACCCCTCCACTTT. It encodes CASSELNSPLHF.

The chain has TRBV25-1 and TRBJ1-2; D unresolved. The CDR3 length is 12 residues. The ends were cut back, 6 bases at V and 3 bases at J, with 8 bases in the middle. CDR1 and CDR2 (germline): MGHDK, SYGVNS. As DNA, the CDR3 is TGTGCCAGCAGCCAACCCGACTATGGCTACACCTTC. This codes for CASSQPDYGYTF.

The chain uses TRBV7-2 and TRBJ2-6, with 11 bases matching TRBD2. The germline V gene encodes CDR1 SGHTA and CDR2 FQGNSA. This CDR3 spans 14 amino acids. V gave up 5 bases and J gave up 11 bases; unmatched junction bases: 5. The CDR3 DNA reads TGTGCCAGCAGCCCTCTAGCGGGGGGATACGTCCTGACTTTC. It encodes CASSPLAGGYVLTF.

The gene calls are TRBV20-1 and TRBJ1-5; possible D gene TRBD1, 6 bases. Trimming stripped 1 base from V and 7 bases from J, with 11 bases between. Germline CDR1 is DFQATT and CDR2 is SNEGSKA (reference sequence). This CDR3 comprises 13 residues. CDR3 in amino acids: CSARGTVNQPQHF. The CDR3 DNA reads TGCAGTGCTAGAGGGACAGTGAACCAGCCCCAGCATTTT.

This clonotype was recorded a few times. This chain joins TRBV7-3 and TRBJ1-1; TRBD1 might be the D (5 bases). This CDR3 is built from 14 residues. Germline values: CDR1 SGHTA, CDR2 FQGTGA. V was clipped by 5 bases and J by 3 bases, with 13 bases between them. CDR3 coding DNA: TGTGCCAGCAGCCCGAGGGGACGCGACACTGAAGCTTTCTTT. Translated: CASSPRGRDTEAFF.

This clonotype is classed as large. The chain's CDR3 is CASSEGGIRVPLHF. The CDR3 coding sequence is TGTGCCAGCAGTGAGGGCGGGATTCGGGTACCCCTCCACTTT. The V call is TRBV2, the J call TRBJ1-6; D is undetermined. This CDR3 is built from 14 residues. Trimming left V 3 bases short and J 12 bases short, with 15 bases between. Germline V gene sequence: CDR1 SNHLY, CDR2 FYNNEI.

The rearrangement links TRBV6-4 to TRBJ1-5; possible D gene TRBD1, 6 bases. V lost 6 bases and J lost 2, with 11 bases in between. This CDR3 has 14 amino acids. The germline V gene encodes CDR1 MRHNA and CDR2 SNTAGT. The CDR3 DNA reads as TGTGCCAGCAGCGGACAGATCTGCAATCAGCCCCAGCATTTT. It yields the protein CASSGQICNQPQHF.

The chain combines TRBV20-1 with TRBJ2-7; D is perhaps TRBD2 (6 bases). V lost 2 bases, J lost 5 bases, and 22 bases lay in between. This CDR3 contains 16 residues. CDR1 and CDR2 from the germline V gene are DFQATT and SNEGSKA (reference sequence). The CDR3 loop reads CSARLGGGKGIDEQYF. In DNA form, the CDR3 reads TGCAGTGCTAGACTGGGTGGGGGGAAAGGGATAGACGAGCAGTACTTC.

This sequence joins TRBV2 and TRBJ1-1; D is unclear. The CDR3 is 13 amino acids. The germline CDR1 and CDR2 sequences are SNHLY and FYNNEI. The V end was cut by 1 base, the J end by 4 bases, with 7 bases between. CDR3 in DNA: TGTGCCAGCAGTGAAGAATCTTCCACTGAAGCTTTCTTT. Translated, it gives CASSEESSTEAFF.

The V and J genes are TRBV7-8 and TRBJ1-5; 9 bases map to TRBD1. The CDR3 consists of 14 residues. CDR1 is SGHVS, CDR2 FQNEAQ, per germline. Unmatched junction bases numbered 6, after V lost 5 bases and J lost 7 bases. The CDR3 nucleotides read TGTGCCAGCAGCACCGGGACAGGGTCCCAGCCCCAGCATTTT. Translation gives CASSTGTGSQPQHF.

This clonotype came up a few times. The V gene is TRBV6-2 or TRBV6-3, the J gene TRBJ1-6; unclear D gene. CDR1 and CDR2 from the germline V gene are MNHEY and SVGEGT. The CDR3 is 15 amino acids. V lost 8 bases to trimming and J lost 3 bases, with 14 bases between them. CDR3 amino acids: CASLPGSLYNSPLHF. CDR3 nucleotides: TGTGCCAGCCTTCCTGGATCGCTCTATAATTCACCCCTCCACTTT.

The chain couples TRBV19 to TRBJ2-5, with a weak D call TRBD1 (6 bases). The CDR3 sequence is 13 residues long. The V end was cut by 6 bases, the J end by 2 bases, with 10 bases between. The germline CDR1 and CDR2 sequences are LNHDA and SQIVND (reference sequence). The CDR3 sequence: CASSRQAQETQYF. The CDR3, as DNA: TGTGCCAGTAGCCGACAGGCTCAAGAGACCCAGTACTTC.

The chain has TRBV6-1 and TRBJ2-2, with D possibly matching TRBD2 (6 bases). CDR3 length: 15 amino acids. Germline V gives CDR1 MNHNS, CDR2 SASEGT. The germline V and J ends were trimmed by 6 bases and 5 bases, with 16 bases remaining between them. The CDR3 sequence: CASRSSRGFTGELFF. Here the CDR3 DNA reads TGTGCCAGCAGGTCATCCCGGGGGTTTACCGGGGAGCTGTTTTTT.

The CDR3 DNA reads TGTGCCAGCAGTGCGCCGGGACAGCAAGAGACCCAGTACTTC. It specifies CASSAPGQQETQYF. The chain carries TRBV6-1 and TRBJ2-5; TRBD1 agrees at 7 bases. Germline-derived CDR1 and CDR2 are MNHNS and SASEGT. The ends lost 4 bases at V and 2 bases at J; junction bases unmatched: 4. This CDR3 has 14 residues.

V usage is TRBV7-2 and J usage is TRBJ2-3; perhaps TRBD1 as D (6 bases). The length of the CDR3 is 14 residues. Germline V lookup: CDR1 SGHTA, CDR2 FQGNSA. Trimming took 8 bases from V and 2 from J, leaving 14 bases between them. The CDR3 nucleotides read TGTGCCAGCTCCTATGACAGGTTCACAGATACGCAGTATTTT. Amino acid sequence: CASSYDRFTDTQYF.

The chain links TRBV20-1 to TRBJ1-1, with D maybe TRBD1 (5 bases). This CDR3 is built from 14 residues. V was clipped by 6 bases and J by 3 bases, with 17 bases between them. Germline lookup yields CDR1 DFQATT and CDR2 SNEGSKA (reference sequence). For the CDR3, the DNA is TGCAGTGCGATTAGGGGTGGTACGCACACTGAAGCTTTCTTT. Translation gives CSAIRGGTHTEAFF.

On this clonotype: A junction boundary mismatches the germline segment, possibly from a read error. The chain employs TRBV9 and TRBJ1-5; unclear D gene. CDR1 and CDR2 (germline): SGDLS, YYNGEE. This CDR3 comprises 13 residues. The CDR3 sequence: CASSVRDNQPRHF. CDR3 DNA sequence: TGTGCCAGCAGCGTAAGGGATAATCAGCCCCGGCATTTT.

J is TRBJ2-7 and V is TRBV27, with 7 bases matching TRBD2. Trimming at V came to 6 bases and at J to 3 bases, leaving 8 bases not matched to a gene. CDR1 and CDR2 (germline): MNHEY, SMNVEV (reference sequence). The CDR3 contains 14 residues. The CDR3, as DNA: TGTGCCAGCAGGTCCTGGGGGGGGGACTACGAGCAGTACTTC. Protein sequence: CASRSWGGDYEQYF.

This clonotype was seen more than once but under ten times. For the CDR3, the DNA is TGTGCCAGCAGCTTAGACGGTGGGTCTGAAGCTTTCTTT. Translated, it gives CASSLDGGSEAFF. The V call is TRBV7-9, the J call TRBJ1-1; D call uncertain. The length of the CDR3 is 13 residues. The V and J ends lost 1 base and 6 bases respectively, with 9 bases between them. CDR1 and CDR2 from the germline V gene are SEHNR and FQNEAQ (reference sequence).

This clonotype was seen a single time. The genes are TRBV19 and TRBJ2-6; D call uncertain. The CDR3 length is 16 residues. The V gene's germline CDR1 is LNHDA and CDR2 SQIVND (reference sequence). V was pared by 8 bases and J by 0 bases, with 14 bases between. The CDR3 nucleotides are TGTGCCAGTTCGGCCTTACAGCTCTCTGGGGCCAACGTCCTGACTTTC. As protein: CASSALQLSGANVLTF.

Only one count was recorded for this clonotype. An end of the junction does not agree with germline; a read error may underlie this. V and J are TRBV18 and TRBJ2-7; 7 bases match TRBD1. This CDR3 spans 12 amino acids. The germline gives CDR1 KGHSH, CDR2 LQKENI. In DNA, the CDR3 is TGTGCCAGCTCACCCACAGGGGTCGAGCGGTACTTC. Protein product: CASSPTGVERYF.

The chain combines TRBV27 with TRBJ2-5; 14 nucleotides agree with TRBD2. V lost 5 bases to trimming and J lost 5 bases; unmatched junction nucleotides: 10. The CDR3 extends over 17 amino acids. Germline V lookup: CDR1 MNHEY, CDR2 SMNVEV (reference sequence). CDR3 amino acids: CASSPWTSGGPRETQYF. CDR3 nucleotides: TGTGCCAGCAGTCCCTGGACTAGCGGGGGGCCGCGGGAGACCCAGTACTTC.

The V and J genes are TRBV18 and TRBJ2-3; the D gene is possibly TRBD1 (5 bases). V lost 2 bases, J lost 1 base, and 13 bases lay in between. Germline V lookup: CDR1 KGHSH, CDR2 LQKENI. The CDR3 runs 16 residues. CDR3 coding DNA: TGTGCCAGCTCACCAGGTTGGGGCCTCGGCACAGATACGCAGTATTTT. Protein: CASSPGWGLGTDTQYF.

The V gene is TRBV29-1, the J gene TRBJ2-1; 7 positions match TRBD2. The CDR3 extends over 15 amino acids. Germline trimming cut 5 bases from V and 2 bases from J; bases unmatched to any gene: 9. Germline-derived CDR1 and CDR2 are SQVTM and ANQGSEA. CDR3 region: CSVPRTGGPYNEQFF. For the CDR3, the DNA is TGCAGCGTTCCCCGTACGGGAGGTCCCTACAATGAGCAGTTCTTC.

The rearrangement uses TRBV11-2 and TRBJ2-3, with D uncertain. V lost 5 bases to trimming and J lost 3 bases, with 3 bases between them. Looked up from germline, CDR1 is SGHAT and CDR2 is FQNNGV. This CDR3 comprises 11 residues. The CDR3 here is CASSATDTQYF. CDR3 nucleotide sequence: TGTGCCAGCAGCGCGACAGATACGCAGTATTTT.

The genes are TRBV12-3 or TRBV12-4 and TRBJ1-1; D is possibly TRBD1 (5 bases). The CDR3 consists of 13 residues. The ends were cut back, 4 bases at V and 7 bases at J, with 13 bases in the middle. CDR3 DNA sequence: TGTGCCAGCAGTTCCGGGACGCGGGATGAAGCTTTCTTT. The encoded protein is CASSSGTRDEAFF.

This clonotype has just one count. The rearrangement uses TRBV19 and TRBJ2-3; 8 nucleotides align to TRBD1. The CDR3 is made up of 15 amino acids. Losses at the gene ends were 5 bases for V and 2 bases for J; bases not matched to a gene: 6. CDR1 is LNHDA and CDR2 is SQIVND in the germline V gene (reference sequence). In DNA, the CDR3 is TGTGCCAGTAGTCTGCAGGGGGCGCACACAGATACGCAGTATTTT. Its translation is CASSLQGAHTDTQYF.

This clonotype was counted a few times. J is TRBJ2-3 and V is TRBV7-3; no reliable D call. V was shortened by 5 bases and J by 0 bases, with 9 bases between the two germline ends. Per germline, CDR1 SGHTA and CDR2 FQGTGA. The CDR3 sequence is 14 residues long. In DNA form, the CDR3 reads TGTGCCAGCAGCGTTACGTCTAGCACAGATACGCAGTATTTT. It translates to CASSVTSSTDTQYF.